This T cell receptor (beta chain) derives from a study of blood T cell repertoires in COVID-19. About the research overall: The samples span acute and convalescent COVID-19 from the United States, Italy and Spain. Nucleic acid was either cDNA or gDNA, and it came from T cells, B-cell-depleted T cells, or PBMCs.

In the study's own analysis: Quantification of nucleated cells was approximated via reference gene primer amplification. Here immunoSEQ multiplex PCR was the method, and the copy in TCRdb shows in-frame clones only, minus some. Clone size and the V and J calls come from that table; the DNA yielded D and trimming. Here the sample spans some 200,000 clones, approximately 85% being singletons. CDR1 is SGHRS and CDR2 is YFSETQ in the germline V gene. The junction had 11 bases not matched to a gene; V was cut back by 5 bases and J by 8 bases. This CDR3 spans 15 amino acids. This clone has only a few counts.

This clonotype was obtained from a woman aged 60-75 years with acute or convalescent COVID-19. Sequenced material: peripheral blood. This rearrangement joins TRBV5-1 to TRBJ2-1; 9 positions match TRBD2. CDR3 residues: CASSRPSGNEHEQFF. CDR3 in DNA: TGCGCCAGCAGTAGGCCTAGCGGGAATGAACATGAGCAGTTCTTC.